A selection of T cell receptor beta chains follows, all from one sample in a study of CD8 T cells in Susac syndrome. A single record per CDR3 protein comes from TCRdb applying MiXCR to the immunoSEQ multiplex PCR reads. The sample shows approximately 160,000 distinct CDR3 sequences, around 94% of them seen only once. Sequencing used CD4+ T cells from PBMCs. The receptors come from a human donor with multiple sclerosis. Each CDR3 is given with its conserved first and last residue. Each record gives: V gene, J gene, CDR3 protein.

v_gene: TRBV6-5; j_gene: TRBJ2-6; CDR3aa: CASSYRPGTGGSGANVLTF
v_gene: TRBV12-3/TRBV12-4; j_gene: TRBJ2-7; CDR3aa: CASSGQKGFYEQYF
v_gene: TRBV11-2; j_gene: TRBJ1-2; CDR3aa: CASSSTGSAGYTF
v_gene: TRBV7-8; j_gene: TRBJ2-5; CDR3aa: CASSYMGPEETQYF
v_gene: TRBV20-1; j_gene: TRBJ2-7; CDR3aa: CSAINRSGREQYF
v_gene: TRBV4-2; j_gene: TRBJ1-5; CDR3aa: CASSQVLLNQPQHF
v_gene: TRBV13; j_gene: TRBJ1-2; CDR3aa: CASTLRGVYGYTF
v_gene: TRBV5-6; j_gene: TRBJ2-7; CDR3aa: CASWGQQSSYEQYF
v_gene: TRBV29-1; j_gene: TRBJ2-3; CDR3aa: CSVGGSGSATDTQYF
v_gene: TRBV19; j_gene: TRBJ2-7; CDR3aa: CASSMPGRLLQQYF
v_gene: TRBV7-9; j_gene: TRBJ1-2; CDR3aa: CASSGDRGLGYTF
v_gene: TRBV24-1; j_gene: TRBJ2-2; CDR3aa: CATSELFAANTGELFF
v_gene: TRBV6-5; j_gene: TRBJ1-1; CDR3aa: CASSYSIRDTEAFF
v_gene: TRBV29-1; j_gene: TRBJ2-1; CDR3aa: CSVEIRGLWDEQFF
v_gene: TRBV12-3/TRBV12-4; j_gene: TRBJ2-6; CDR3aa: CASTTNSGANVLTF
v_gene: TRBV18; j_gene: TRBJ2-1; CDR3aa: CASSPPTGLAANEQFF
v_gene: TRBV12-3/TRBV12-4; j_gene: TRBJ1-1; CDR3aa: CASSSSRGHTEAFF
v_gene: TRBV1; j_gene: TRBJ2-7; CDR3aa: CTSSQDSSLDYEQYF
v_gene: TRBV20-1; j_gene: TRBJ1-2; CDR3aa: CSASGQNLPLF
v_gene: TRBV29-1; j_gene: TRBJ1-1; CDR3aa: CSVDHRGPTEAFF
v_gene: TRBV18; j_gene: TRBJ2-1; CDR3aa: CASSPPELHEQFF
v_gene: TRBV20-1; j_gene: TRBJ1-5; CDR3aa: CSARDIGRGAYSNQPQHF
v_gene: TRBV7-2; j_gene: TRBJ2-1; CDR3aa: CASSLGLAASYNEQFF
v_gene: TRBV2; j_gene: TRBJ1-2; CDR3aa: CASSDRGYGYTF
v_gene: TRBV9; j_gene: TRBJ2-2; CDR3aa: CASSVAPNTGELFF
v_gene: TRBV30; j_gene: TRBJ1-1; CDR3aa: CAWSLPAMRAFF
v_gene: TRBV30; j_gene: TRBJ1-2; CDR3aa: CAWSAPTGNGYTF
v_gene: TRBV29-1; j_gene: TRBJ1-3; CDR3aa: CSVASRVGTIYF
v_gene: TRBV3-1; j_gene: TRBJ2-1; CDR3aa: CASTRRGEGEQFF
v_gene: TRBV20-1; j_gene: TRBJ2-5; CDR3aa: CSACPWRQEGETQYF
v_gene: TRBV12-3/TRBV12-4; j_gene: TRBJ1-2; CDR3aa: CASSRPVTDNYGYTF
v_gene: TRBV20-1; j_gene: TRBJ2-3; CDR3aa: CSVAGSGTDTQYF
v_gene: TRBV11-2; j_gene: TRBJ2-1; CDR3aa: CASSFREGAFNEQFF
v_gene: TRBV12-3/TRBV12-4; j_gene: TRBJ2-2; CDR3aa: CASSQQGLGGELFF
v_gene: TRBV2; j_gene: TRBJ1-4; CDR3aa: CASSPGQANEKLFF
v_gene: TRBV5-6; j_gene: TRBJ2-1; CDR3aa: CASSLDTSGRNNEQFF
v_gene: TRBV12-5; j_gene: TRBJ1-2; CDR3aa: CASGSTGIGYTF
v_gene: TRBV6-2/TRBV6-3; j_gene: TRBJ2-1; CDR3aa: CASSQGWNEQFF
v_gene: TRBV7-2; j_gene: TRBJ2-1; CDR3aa: CASSFFGSNEQFF
v_gene: TRBV6-5; j_gene: TRBJ2-7; CDR3aa: CATRGASYEQYF
v_gene: TRBV9; j_gene: TRBJ1-1; CDR3aa: CASSPGTAGRTEAFF
v_gene: TRBV6-2/TRBV6-3; j_gene: TRBJ1-2; CDR3aa: CASSWTGIYGYTF
v_gene: TRBV4-1; j_gene: TRBJ2-7; CDR3aa: CASSQAPGTGGVEQYF
v_gene: TRBV4-1; j_gene: TRBJ1-1; CDR3aa: CASSQDGTEAFF
v_gene: TRBV10-2; j_gene: TRBJ1-2; CDR3aa: CASSESPWKSYGYTF
v_gene: TRBV7-9; j_gene: TRBJ2-4; CDR3aa: CASSPTYIQYF